The source of this T cell receptor (beta chain) is a study of cytomegalovirus exposure and HLA in healthy donors. Study summary: It was reported in a later analysis that the same platform had been used for the 90 to 150 validation repertoires as for the approximately 730 first-cohort repertoires.

Study-wide results and limits: The classifier, whose performance was assessed in both the original and validation cohorts, reportedly diagnosed cytomegalovirus status with high specificity and sensitivity. Some 150 TCR beta chains were listed as cytomegalovirus-associated. A subsequent analysis found that TCR clusters from the first cohort also tended to co-occur in the 120 or so validation repertoires, with approximately 95% of cluster scores above 0.

Remarks on this clone: What it binds is unknown.

Trimming took 3 bases from V and 4 from J; bases not matched to a gene: 6. Germline V CDR1 and CDR2: SGDLS, YYNGEE. The CDR3 loop spans 14 amino acids. Using immunoSEQ multiplex PCR, the repertoire was profiled, and TCRdb retains in-frame clones only, with some absent. The sample yields more than 55,000 clones, approximately 89% seen once. The TCR was taken from a woman in her late teens or twenties in good health and CMV-seronegative. The sequenced material came from PBMCs. The chain couples TRBV9 to TRBJ1-1, with 7 bases matching TRBD1. The CDR3 protein is CASSAPGGTTEAFF. For the CDR3, the DNA is TGTGCCAGCAGCGCCCCAGGGGGGACCACTGAAGCTTTCTTT.